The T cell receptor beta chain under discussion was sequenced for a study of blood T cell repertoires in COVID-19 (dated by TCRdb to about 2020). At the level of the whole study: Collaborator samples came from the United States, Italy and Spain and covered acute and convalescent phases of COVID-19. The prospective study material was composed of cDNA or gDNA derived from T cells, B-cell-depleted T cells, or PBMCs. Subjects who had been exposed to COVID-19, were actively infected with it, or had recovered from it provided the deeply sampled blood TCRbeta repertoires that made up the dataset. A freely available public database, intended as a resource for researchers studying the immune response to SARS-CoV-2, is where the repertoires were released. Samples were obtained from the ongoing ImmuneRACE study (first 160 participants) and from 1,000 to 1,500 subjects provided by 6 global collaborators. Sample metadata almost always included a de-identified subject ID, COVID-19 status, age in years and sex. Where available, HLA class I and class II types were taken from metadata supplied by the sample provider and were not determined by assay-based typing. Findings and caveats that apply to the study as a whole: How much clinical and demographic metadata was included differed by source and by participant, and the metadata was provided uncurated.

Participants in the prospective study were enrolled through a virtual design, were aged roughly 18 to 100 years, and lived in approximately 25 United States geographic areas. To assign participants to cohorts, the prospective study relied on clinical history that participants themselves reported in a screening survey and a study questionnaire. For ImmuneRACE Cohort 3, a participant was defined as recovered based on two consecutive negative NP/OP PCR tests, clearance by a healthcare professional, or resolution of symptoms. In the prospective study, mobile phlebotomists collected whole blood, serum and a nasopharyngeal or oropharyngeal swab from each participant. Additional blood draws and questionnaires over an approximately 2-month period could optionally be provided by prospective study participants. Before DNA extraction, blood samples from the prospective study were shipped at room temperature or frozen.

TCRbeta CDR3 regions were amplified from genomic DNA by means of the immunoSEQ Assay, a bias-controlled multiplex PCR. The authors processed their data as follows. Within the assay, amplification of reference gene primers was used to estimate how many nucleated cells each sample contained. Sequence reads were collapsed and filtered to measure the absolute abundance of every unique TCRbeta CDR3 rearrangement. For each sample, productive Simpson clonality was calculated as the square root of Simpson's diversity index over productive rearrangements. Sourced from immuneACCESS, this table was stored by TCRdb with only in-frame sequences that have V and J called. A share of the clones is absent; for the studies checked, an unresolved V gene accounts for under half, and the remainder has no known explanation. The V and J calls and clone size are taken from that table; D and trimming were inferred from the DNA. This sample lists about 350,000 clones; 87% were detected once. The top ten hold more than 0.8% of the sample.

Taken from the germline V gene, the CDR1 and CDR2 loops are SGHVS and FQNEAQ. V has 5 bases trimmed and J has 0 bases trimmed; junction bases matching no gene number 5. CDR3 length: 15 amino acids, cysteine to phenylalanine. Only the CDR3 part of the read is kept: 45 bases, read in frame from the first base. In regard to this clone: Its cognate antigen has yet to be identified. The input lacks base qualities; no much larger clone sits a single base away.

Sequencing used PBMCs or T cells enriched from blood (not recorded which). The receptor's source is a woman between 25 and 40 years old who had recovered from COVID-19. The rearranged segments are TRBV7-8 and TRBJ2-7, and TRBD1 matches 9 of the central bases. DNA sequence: TGTGCCAGCAGCCTAGGGGACAGGGTCTCCTACGAGCAGTACTTC. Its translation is CASSLGDRVSYEQYF.